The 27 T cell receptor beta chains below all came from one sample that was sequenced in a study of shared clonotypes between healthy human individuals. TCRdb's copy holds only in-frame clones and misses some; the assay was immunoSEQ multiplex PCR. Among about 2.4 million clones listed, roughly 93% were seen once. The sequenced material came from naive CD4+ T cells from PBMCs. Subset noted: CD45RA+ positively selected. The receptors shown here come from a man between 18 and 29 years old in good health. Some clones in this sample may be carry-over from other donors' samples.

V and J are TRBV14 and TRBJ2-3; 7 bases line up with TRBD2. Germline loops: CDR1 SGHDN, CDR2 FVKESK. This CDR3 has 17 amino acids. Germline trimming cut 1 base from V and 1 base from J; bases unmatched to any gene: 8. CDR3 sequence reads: CASSQASSGGRTDTQYF. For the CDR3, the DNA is TGTGCCAGCAGCCAAGCTTCGTCGGGAGGCCGCACAGATACGCAGTATTTT.

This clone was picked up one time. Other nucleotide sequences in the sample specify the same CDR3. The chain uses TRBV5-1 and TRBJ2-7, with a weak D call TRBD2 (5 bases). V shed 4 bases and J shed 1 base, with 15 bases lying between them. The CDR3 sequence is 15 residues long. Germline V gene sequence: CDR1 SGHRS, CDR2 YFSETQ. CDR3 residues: CASSPTGGPSYEQYF. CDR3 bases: TGCGCCAGCAGCCCGACGGGCGGGCCGTCCTACGAGCAGTACTTC.

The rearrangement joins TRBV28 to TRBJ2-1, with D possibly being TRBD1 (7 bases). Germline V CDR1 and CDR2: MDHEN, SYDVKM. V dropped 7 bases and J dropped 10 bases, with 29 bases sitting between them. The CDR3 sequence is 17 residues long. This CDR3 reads CASTRTQGGGGVREQFF. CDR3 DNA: TGTGCCAGCACCCGAACTCAGGGGGGAGGTGGGGTAAGAGAGCAGTTCTTC.

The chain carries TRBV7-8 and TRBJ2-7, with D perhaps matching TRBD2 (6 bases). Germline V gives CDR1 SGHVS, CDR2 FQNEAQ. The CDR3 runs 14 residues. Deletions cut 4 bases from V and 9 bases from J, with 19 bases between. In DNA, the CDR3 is TGTGCCAGCAGCTGGGTTGGGGATGGGGGAGGGCAGTACTTC. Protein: CASSWVGDGGGQYF.

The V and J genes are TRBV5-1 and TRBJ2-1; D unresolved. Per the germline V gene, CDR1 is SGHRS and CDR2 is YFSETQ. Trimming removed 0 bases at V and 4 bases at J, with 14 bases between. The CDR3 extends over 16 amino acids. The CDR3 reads CASSLAVPVDYNEQFF. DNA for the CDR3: TGCGCCAGCAGCTTGGCCGTTCCGGTTGATTACAATGAGCAGTTCTTC. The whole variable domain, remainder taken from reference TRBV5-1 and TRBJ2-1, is KAGVTQTPRYLIKTRGQQVTLSCSPISGHRSVSWYQQTPGQGLQFLFEYFSETQRNKGNFPGRFSGRQFSNSRSEMNVSTLELGDSALYLCASSLAVPVDYNEQFFGPGTRLTVL.

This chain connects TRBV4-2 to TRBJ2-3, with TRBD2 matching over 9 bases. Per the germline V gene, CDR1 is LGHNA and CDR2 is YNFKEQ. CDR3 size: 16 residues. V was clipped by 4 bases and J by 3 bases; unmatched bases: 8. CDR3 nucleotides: TGTGCCAGCAGCCTCATCGCGGGAGGGATTACAGATACGCAGTATTTT. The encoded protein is CASSLIAGGITDTQYF.

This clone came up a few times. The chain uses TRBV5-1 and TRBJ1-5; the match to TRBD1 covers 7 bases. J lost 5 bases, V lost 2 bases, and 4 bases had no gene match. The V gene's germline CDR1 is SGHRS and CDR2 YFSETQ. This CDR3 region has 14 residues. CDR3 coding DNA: TGCGCCAGCAGCTTTGGGGGACAGCATCAGCCCCAGCATTTT. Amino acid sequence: CASSFGGQHQPQHF.

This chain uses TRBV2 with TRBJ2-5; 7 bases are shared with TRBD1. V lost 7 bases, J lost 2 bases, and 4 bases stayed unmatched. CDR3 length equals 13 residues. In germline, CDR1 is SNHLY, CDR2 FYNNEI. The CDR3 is CASTGQVQETQYF. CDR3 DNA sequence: TGTGCCAGCACAGGACAGGTACAAGAGACCCAGTACTTC.

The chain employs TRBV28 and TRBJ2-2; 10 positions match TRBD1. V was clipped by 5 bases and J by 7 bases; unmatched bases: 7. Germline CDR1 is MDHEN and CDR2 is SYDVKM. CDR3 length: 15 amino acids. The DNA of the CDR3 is TGTGCCAGCAGTACCCGACAGGGGGCGGGCGGGGAGCTGTTTTTT. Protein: CASSTRQGAGGELFF. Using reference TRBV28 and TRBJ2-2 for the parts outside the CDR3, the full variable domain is DVKVTQSSRYLVKRTGEKVFLECVQDMDHENMFWYRQDPGLGLRLIYFSYDVKMKEKGDIPEGYSVSREKKERFSLILESASTNQTSMYLCASSTRQGAGGELFFGEGSRLTVL.

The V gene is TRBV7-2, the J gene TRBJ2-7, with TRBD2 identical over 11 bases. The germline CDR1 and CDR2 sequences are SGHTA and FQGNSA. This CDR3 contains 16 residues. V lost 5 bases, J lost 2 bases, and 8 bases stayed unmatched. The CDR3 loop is CASSRELAGGTYEQYF. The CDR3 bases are TGTGCCAGCAGCCGCGAATTAGCGGGAGGGACCTACGAGCAGTACTTC. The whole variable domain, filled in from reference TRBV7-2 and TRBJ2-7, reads GAGVSQSPSNKVTEKGKDVELRCDPISGHTALYWYRQSLGQGLEFLIYFQGNSAPDKSGLPSDRFSAERTGGSVSTLTIQRTQQEDSAVYLCASSRELAGGTYEQYFGPGTRLTVT.

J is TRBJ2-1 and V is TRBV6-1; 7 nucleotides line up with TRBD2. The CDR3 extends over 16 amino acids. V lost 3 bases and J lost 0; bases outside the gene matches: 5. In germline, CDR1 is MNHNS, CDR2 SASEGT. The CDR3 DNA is TGTGCCAGCAGTGATTACGGCGGGAGCTCCTACAATGAGCAGTTCTTC. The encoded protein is CASSDYGGSSYNEQFF.

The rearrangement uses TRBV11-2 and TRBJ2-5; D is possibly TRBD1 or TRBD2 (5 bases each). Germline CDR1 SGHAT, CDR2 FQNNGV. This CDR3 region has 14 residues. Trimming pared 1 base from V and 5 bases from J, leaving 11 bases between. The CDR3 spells CASSLGGWEETQYF. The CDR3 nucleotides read TGTGCCAGCAGCTTAGGGGGCTGGGAGGAGACCCAGTACTTC.

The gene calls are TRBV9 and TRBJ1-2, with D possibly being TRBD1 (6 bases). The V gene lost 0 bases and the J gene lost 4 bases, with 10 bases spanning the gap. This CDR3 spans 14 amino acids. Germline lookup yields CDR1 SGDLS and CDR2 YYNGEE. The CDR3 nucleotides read TGTGCCAGCAGCGTAGAGGACAGTAGCTATGGCTACACCTTC. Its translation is CASSVEDSSYGYTF.

CDR3 in amino acids: CASSDYLGGNSPLHF. CDR3 DNA sequence: TGTGCCAGCAGTGATTACCTGGGGGGTAATTCACCCCTCCACTTT. The V gene is TRBV27, the J gene TRBJ1-6; D may be TRBD1 (5 bases). From germline, CDR1 is MNHEY and CDR2 SMNVEV (reference sequence). There are 15 residues in the CDR3. Trimming removed 5 bases at V and 6 bases at J, with 14 bases between.

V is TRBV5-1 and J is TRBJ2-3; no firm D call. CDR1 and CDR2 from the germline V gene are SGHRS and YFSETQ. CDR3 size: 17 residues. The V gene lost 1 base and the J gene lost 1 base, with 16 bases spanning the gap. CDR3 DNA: TGCGCCAGCAGCTTGCTCGCGTCCCCAGGAGGCACAGATACGCAGTATTTT. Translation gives CASSLLASPGGTDTQYF.

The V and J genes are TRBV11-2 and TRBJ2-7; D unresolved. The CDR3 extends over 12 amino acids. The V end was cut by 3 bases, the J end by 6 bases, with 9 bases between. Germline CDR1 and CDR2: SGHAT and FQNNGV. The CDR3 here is CASSFARSEQYF. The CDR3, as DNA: TGTGCCAGCAGCTTCGCAAGGAGCGAGCAGTACTTC.

Here the CDR3 reads CASSPLRGDGANVLTF. The DNA for the CDR3 is TGTGCCAGCTCACCCCTGAGGGGTGACGGGGCCAACGTCCTGACTTTC. The chain links TRBV18 to TRBJ2-6; either TRBD1 or TRBD2 may fit D (5 bases each). Trimming left V 3 bases short and J 4 bases short, with 13 bases between. Germline CDR1 and CDR2: KGHSH and LQKENI. The CDR3 runs 16 residues.

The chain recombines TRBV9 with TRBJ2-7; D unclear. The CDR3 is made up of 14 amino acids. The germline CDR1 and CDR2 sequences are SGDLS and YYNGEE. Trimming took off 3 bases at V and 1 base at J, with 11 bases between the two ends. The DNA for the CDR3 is TGTGCCAGCAGCGGAATCACTAATTCCTACGAGCAGTACTTC. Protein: CASSGITNSYEQYF.

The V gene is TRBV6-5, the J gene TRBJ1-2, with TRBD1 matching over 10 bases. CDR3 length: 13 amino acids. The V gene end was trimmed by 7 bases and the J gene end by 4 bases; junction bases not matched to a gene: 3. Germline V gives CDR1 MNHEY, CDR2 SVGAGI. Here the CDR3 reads CASTRQGAYGYTF. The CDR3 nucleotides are TGTGCCAGCACGAGACAGGGGGCCTATGGCTACACCTTC.

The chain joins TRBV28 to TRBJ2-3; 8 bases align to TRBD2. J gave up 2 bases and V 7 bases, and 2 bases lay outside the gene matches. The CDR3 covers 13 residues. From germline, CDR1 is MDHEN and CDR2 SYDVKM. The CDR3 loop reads CASIAGYTDTQYF. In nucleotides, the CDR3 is TGTGCCAGCATAGCGGGGTACACAGATACGCAGTATTTT.

CDR3 loop: CASRLGAAYSNQPQHF. In DNA, the CDR3 is TGTGCCAGCAGATTAGGGGCAGCCTATAGCAATCAGCCCCAGCATTTT. J is TRBJ1-5 and V is TRBV27, with D perhaps TRBD1 (5 bases). Trimming left V 6 bases short and J 0 bases short, with 15 bases between. The CDR3 sequence is 16 residues long. Germline lookup yields CDR1 MNHEY and CDR2 SMNVEV (reference sequence).

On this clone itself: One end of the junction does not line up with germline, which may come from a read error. The CDR3 DNA is TGTGCCAGCAGGAGACAGGGGGGACCTAATTATGGCTACACCTTC. Protein product: CASRRQGGPNYGYTF. The chain combines TRBV6-5 with TRBJ1-2; 9 bases line up with TRBD1. Germline CDR1 reads MNHEY; CDR2 reads SVGAGI. The CDR3 runs 15 residues.

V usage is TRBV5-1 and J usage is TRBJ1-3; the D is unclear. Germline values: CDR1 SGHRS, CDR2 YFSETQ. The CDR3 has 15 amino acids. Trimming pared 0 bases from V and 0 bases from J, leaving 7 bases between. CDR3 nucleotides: TGCGCCAGCAGCTTGGCCAATCCCTCTGGAAACACCATATATTTT. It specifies CASSLANPSGNTIYF.

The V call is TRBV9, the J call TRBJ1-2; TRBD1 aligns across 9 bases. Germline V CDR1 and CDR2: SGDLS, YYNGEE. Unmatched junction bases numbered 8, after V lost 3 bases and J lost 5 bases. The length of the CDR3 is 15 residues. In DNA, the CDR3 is TGTGCCAGCAGCGAATCCGGGACAGGGAATTATGGCTACACCTTC. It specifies CASSESGTGNYGYTF. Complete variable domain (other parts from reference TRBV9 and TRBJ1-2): DSGVTQTPKHLITATGQRVTLRCSPRSGDLSVYWYQQSLDQGLQFLIQYYNGEERAKGNILERFSAQQFPDLHSELNLSSLELGDSALYFCASSESGTGNYGYTFGSGTRLTVV.

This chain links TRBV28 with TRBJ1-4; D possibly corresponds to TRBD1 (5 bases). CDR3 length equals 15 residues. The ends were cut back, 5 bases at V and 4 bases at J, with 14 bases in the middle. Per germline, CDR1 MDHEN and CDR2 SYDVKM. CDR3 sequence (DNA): TGTGCCAGCAGTCCCACGGGCAGGGATAATGAAAAACTGTTTTTT. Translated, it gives CASSPTGRDNEKLFF. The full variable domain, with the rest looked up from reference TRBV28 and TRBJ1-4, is DVKVTQSSRYLVKRTGEKVFLECVQDMDHENMFWYRQDPGLGLRLIYFSYDVKMKEKGDIPEGYSVSREKKERFSLILESASTNQTSMYLCASSPTGRDNEKLFFGSGTQLSVL.

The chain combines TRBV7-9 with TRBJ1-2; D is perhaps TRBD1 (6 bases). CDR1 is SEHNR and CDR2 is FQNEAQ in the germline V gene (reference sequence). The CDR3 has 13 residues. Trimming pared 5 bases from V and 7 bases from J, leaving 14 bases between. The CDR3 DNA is TGTGCCAGCAGCACCGGACAGTTTTCTGGCTACACCTTC. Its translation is CASSTGQFSGYTF.

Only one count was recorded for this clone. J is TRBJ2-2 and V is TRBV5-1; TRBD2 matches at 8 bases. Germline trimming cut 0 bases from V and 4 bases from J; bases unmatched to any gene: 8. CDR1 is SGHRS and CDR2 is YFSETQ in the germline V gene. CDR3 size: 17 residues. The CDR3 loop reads CASSLGPAGVSTGELFF. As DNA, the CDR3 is TGCGCCAGCAGCTTGGGTCCAGCGGGAGTTTCCACCGGGGAGCTGTTTTTT.